Presented here are 20 T cell receptor beta chains from one specimen sequenced in a study of cytomegalovirus exposure and HLA in healthy donors. The PCR made use of 60 Vbeta and 13 Jbeta primers. TCRdb keeps only in-frame clones here, not all; method: immunoSEQ multiplex PCR. In the table there are approximately 170,000 clones, around 81% of which are singletons. Sequenced sample: PBMCs. These receptors came from a man aged 35 to 55 in good health and CMV-seronegative.

V and J are TRBV6-6 and TRBJ2-2, with D perhaps TRBD2 (6 bases). This CDR3 has 16 residues. V lost 5 bases, J lost 6 bases, and 19 bases lay in between. Germline CDR1 MNHNY, CDR2 SVGAGI (reference sequence). The CDR3 reads CASSPDGRGLSGELFF. The CDR3 bases are TGTGCCAGCAGTCCCGACGGGAGAGGGCTCTCCGGGGAGCTGTTTTTT.

The chain joins TRBV5-1 to TRBJ1-1; perhaps TRBD1 as D (6 bases). CDR1 and CDR2 from the germline V gene are SGHRS and YFSETQ. V was cut by 4 bases and J by 1 base, with 11 bases left in between. The CDR3 is 14 amino acids. CDR3 sequence: CASSPDRSNTEAFF. The CDR3 DNA follows: TGCGCCAGCAGCCCGGACAGATCGAACACTGAAGCTTTCTTT.

The chain uses TRBV6-1 and TRBJ1-6; 7 positions agree with TRBD1. CDR1 is MNHNS and CDR2 is SASEGT in the germline V gene. The CDR3 consists of 17 residues. V gave up 1 base and J gave up 7 bases; unmatched junction bases: 10. CDR3 sequence: CASSEVAGGGINSPLHF. CDR3 sequence (DNA): TGTGCCAGCAGTGAAGTGGCAGGGGGAGGCATCAATTCACCCCTCCACTTT.

J is TRBJ2-7 and V is TRBV5-1; unclear D gene. Trimming left V 0 bases short and J 3 bases short, with 13 bases between. The germline gives CDR1 SGHRS, CDR2 YFSETQ. The CDR3 sequence is 15 residues long. For the CDR3, the DNA is TGCGCCAGCAGCTTGGATGACGGCGGATACTACGAGCAGTACTTC. It translates to CASSLDDGGYYEQYF.

The chain is built from TRBV6-5 and TRBJ1-2; weak D call: TRBD1 (5 bases). This CDR3 region has 13 residues. With 7 bases removed from V and 8 bases from J, the gap between germline ends came to 17 bases. Germline V gene data show CDR1 as MNHEY and CDR2 as SVGAGI. CDR3 loop: CASKEGLVGGYTF. CDR3 in DNA: TGTGCCAGCAAGGAGGGGCTGGTGGGAGGCTACACCTTC.

In this sample, this clone turned up a few times. The chain joins TRBV5-6 to TRBJ1-1; D is perhaps TRBD1 (6 bases). With 6 bases removed from V and 11 bases from J, the gap between germline ends came to 20 bases. CDR3 length: 13 amino acids. CDR1 SGHDT and CDR2 YYEEEE come from the germline V gene. The CDR3 nucleotides are TGTGCCAGCACTACAGTAGAGACAGGTAGGGCTTTCTTT. This sequence encodes CASTTVETGRAFF.

This sequence joins TRBV19 and TRBJ1-1, with TRBD1 matching 7 bases. Germline-derived CDR1 and CDR2 are LNHDA and SQIVND (reference sequence). The CDR3 has 15 amino acids. V lost 4 bases, J lost 0 bases, and 5 bases stayed unmatched. The CDR3 sequence is CASSTDRTLNTEAFF. CDR3 nucleotide sequence: TGTGCCAGTAGTACGGACAGGACCTTGAACACTGAAGCTTTCTTT.

The CDR3 is CASRVGGQGHDEQFF. The CDR3 DNA is TGTGCCAGCAGAGTGGGGGGACAGGGTCACGATGAGCAGTTCTTC. This chain uses TRBV5-4 with TRBJ2-1, with 9 bases identical to TRBD1. The CDR3 has 15 amino acids. With V trimmed by 5 bases and J by 8 bases, 11 bases remained unmatched. Germline loops: CDR1 SGHNT, CDR2 YYREEE (reference sequence).

The rearrangement links TRBV4-1 to TRBJ2-1; weak D call: TRBD2 (6 bases). V was pared by 4 bases and J by 0 bases, with 19 bases between. Per germline, CDR1 MGHRA and CDR2 YSYEKL. The CDR3 consists of 18 residues. DNA of the CDR3: TGCGCCAGCAGCCTCCACGGGACTTACCTCGTCTCCTACAATGAGCAGTTCTTC. It is translated as CASSLHGTYLVSYNEQFF.

V is TRBV28 and J is TRBJ2-4; D might be TRBD2 (5 bases). There are 13 residues in the CDR3. V was clipped by 2 bases and J by 13 bases, with 15 bases between them. Germline V gene sequence: CDR1 MDHEN, CDR2 SYDVKM. The CDR3 loop is CASSLGLPGRQYF. The CDR3 DNA is TGTGCCAGCAGTTTAGGACTCCCCGGGCGACAGTACTTC.

The chain links TRBV28 to TRBJ1-5, with D tentatively TRBD1 (5 bases). V was pared by 3 bases and J by 6 bases, with 9 bases between. Per germline, CDR1 MDHEN and CDR2 SYDVKM. The CDR3 runs 13 residues. CDR3 in amino acids: CASSFFRAQPQHF. The CDR3 DNA reads TGTGCCAGCAGTTTCTTCAGGGCTCAGCCCCAGCATTTT.

The V and J genes are TRBV27 and TRBJ2-7; a possible D gene is TRBD1 (6 bases). Trimming shortened V by 5 bases and J by 3 bases, and 17 bases separated the two germline ends. Germline CDR1 and CDR2: MNHEY and SMNVEV (reference sequence). CDR3 length equals 15 residues. In nucleotides, the CDR3 is TGTGCCAGCAGTCCTCCCTCCCAGGGGCACTACGAGCAGTACTTC. Encoded protein: CASSPPSQGHYEQYF.

CDR3 in amino acids: CASSTGTSGRSWETQYF. CDR3 sequence (DNA): TGTGCCAGTAGTACCGGGACTAGCGGGAGGAGCTGGGAGACCCAGTACTTC. The gene calls are TRBV19 and TRBJ2-5, with 15 bases fitting TRBD2. Per the germline V gene, CDR1 is LNHDA and CDR2 is SQIVND (reference sequence). The V gene end was trimmed by 4 bases and the J gene end by 5 bases; junction bases not matched to a gene: 8. There are 17 residues in the CDR3.

The gene calls are TRBV15 and TRBJ2-2, with 7 bases aligning to TRBD2. CDR1 is LNHNV, CDR2 YYDKDF, per germline (reference sequence). The CDR3 loop spans 20 amino acids. V trimming: 0 bases; J trimming: 6 bases; junction bases outside the gene matches: 19. The CDR3 DNA reads TGTGCCACCAGCAGAGATTTACTCTCTGAGCTGAGCGGGATTGCCGGGGAGCTGTTTTTT. Amino acid sequence: CATSRDLLSELSGIAGELFF.

The CDR3 DNA reads TGTGCCTGGAAACAGGGTTGGGAGCAGTTCTTC. Residues: CAWKQGWEQFF. The rearrangement links TRBV30 to TRBJ2-1; a weak D match, TRBD1 (6 bases). V was cut by 4 bases and J by 10 bases, with 11 bases left in between. The CDR3 extends over 11 amino acids. Looked up from germline, CDR1 is GTSNPN and CDR2 is SVGIG (reference sequence).

The table lists this clone with a count of one. CDR3 nucleotides: TGTGCCAGCAAAGGGAACACTAGGGTTACTGAAGCTTTCTTT. The encoded protein is CASKGNTRVTEAFF. V gene TRBV2 combines with J gene TRBJ1-1; D remains ambiguous. Trimming removed 7 bases from V and 5 bases from J, with 17 bases in between. The CDR3 length is 14 residues. Germline CDR1 and CDR2: SNHLY and FYNNEI. The full variable domain, with the rest looked up from reference TRBV2 and TRBJ1-1, is EPEVTQTPSHQVTQMGQEVILRCVPISNHLYFYWYRQILGQKVEFLVSFYNNEISEKSEIFDDQFSVERPDGSNFTLKIRSTKLEDSAMYFCASKGNTRVTEAFFGQGTRLTVV.

The chain links TRBV5-1 to TRBJ1-5; no reliable D call. Germline loops: CDR1 SGHRS, CDR2 YFSETQ. V lost 2 bases and J 1 base, leaving 7 bases between the germline ends. The CDR3 covers 14 residues. The CDR3 DNA sequence: TGCGCCAGCAGCTTCGGGGTCAGCAATCAGCCCCAGCATTTT. It translates to CASSFGVSNQPQHF.

This chain joins TRBV28 and TRBJ1-2, with 10 bases identical to TRBD1. The CDR3 covers 15 residues. CDR1 and CDR2 (germline): MDHEN, SYDVKM. J gave up 4 bases and V 6 bases, and 8 bases lay outside the gene matches. CDR3 coding DNA: TGTGCCAGCAGAAATCCGACAGGGGGCGCCTATGGCTACACCTTC. The encoded protein is CASRNPTGGAYGYTF.

The chain uses TRBV25-1 and TRBJ1-2; D not certain. The germline V and J ends were trimmed by 3 bases and 4 bases, with 18 bases remaining between them. The CDR3 covers 16 residues. Looked up from germline, CDR1 is MGHDK and CDR2 is SYGVNS. In nucleotides, the CDR3 is TGTGCCAGCAGTGAGCTCTCACCCCAACGAGGCTATGGCTACACCTTC. Translation gives CASSELSPQRGYGYTF.

J is TRBJ2-1 and V is TRBV19, with 12 bases aligning to TRBD2. Germline lookup yields CDR1 LNHDA and CDR2 SQIVND (reference sequence). This CDR3 contains 15 residues. Trimming at V came to 5 bases and at J to 5 bases, leaving 4 bases not matched to a gene. CDR3 protein: CASSWTSGTHNEQFF. CDR3 sequence (DNA): TGTGCCAGTAGTTGGACTAGCGGGACCCACAATGAGCAGTTCTTC.